Below are 22 T cell receptor beta chains sequenced from a single sample in a study of regulatory T cells in long-lasting Graves disease. iRepertoire HTBI primers and Arm-PCR of CDR3 regions built TCR beta libraries. TCRdb redid the calling of the multiplex PCR reads with MiXCR, one entry per CDR3 protein. The repertoire holds a few hundred thousand distinct CDR3 sequences, with about an eighth as singletons. Described time point: newly diagnosed GD, antithyroid drugs for less than 3 months. PBMC-derived RNA was used for the TCR library. The sample was also linked to a second study, of T cells in Graves' hyperthyroidism and ophthalmopathy.

Sequences were derived from peripheral blood mononuclear cells (PBMCs), sampled at new diagnosis, from a patient treated with antithyroid drugs. These receptors all come from a woman aged 18-35 years with Graves disease.

Ten or more counts support this clonotype. This sequence joins TRBV6-1 and TRBJ1-1, with 9 bases aligning to TRBD1. CDR3 length equals 14 residues. After removal of 7 bases from V and 3 bases from J, the junction contained 6 bases not matched to a gene. Germline V gives CDR1 MNHNS, CDR2 SASEGT. The CDR3 loop reads CASTPRDRDTEAFF. The CDR3 DNA reads as TGTGCCAGCACCCCCCGGGACAGGGACACTGAAGCTTTCTTT.

At least ten counts were recorded for this clonotype. This chain joins TRBV6-2 or TRBV6-3 and TRBJ1-1, with unresolved D. With 5 bases removed from V and 6 bases from J, the gap between germline ends came to 13 bases. This CDR3 region has 13 residues. The germline CDR1 and CDR2 sequences are MNHEY and SVGEGT. CDR3 protein: CASSNPGVPEAFF. CDR3 bases: TGTGCCAGCAGTAACCCTGGGGTCCCTGAAGCTTTCTTT.

This clonotype was recorded many times. V usage is TRBV29-1 and J usage is TRBJ1-2, with a possible D match to TRBD1 (5 bases). This CDR3 region has 11 residues. Germline V lookup: CDR1 SQVTM, CDR2 ANQGSEA. The V end lost 7 bases, the J end lost 8 bases, and 14 bases lay between the germline ends. The CDR3 protein is CSAGQGGGYTF. The CDR3 DNA sequence: TGCAGCGCCGGCCAGGGAGGAGGCTACACCTTC.

This clonotype has at least ten counts. The V call is TRBV3-1, the J call TRBJ2-5, with 9 bases identical to TRBD2. The CDR3 has 16 amino acids. Trimming took 1 base from V and 4 from J; bases not matched to a gene: 7. CDR1 is LGHDT, CDR2 YNNKEL, per germline (reference sequence). This CDR3 is CASSQAWTSDIETQYF. The CDR3, as DNA: TGTGCCAGCAGCCAAGCTTGGACTAGCGATATAGAGACCCAGTACTTC.

This clonotype was seen many times. The chain combines TRBV12-3 or TRBV12-4 with TRBJ2-2, with D unresolved. The V gene lost 3 bases and the J gene lost 9 bases, with 20 bases spanning the gap. The CDR3 totals 16 residues. The DNA of the CDR3 is TGTGCCAGCAGTTTCATGGCAGCCATCGCCCCCCGGGAGCTGTTTTTT. Translation: CASSFMAAIAPRELFF.

Many counts were recorded for this clonotype. The CDR3 region is CASSLQGGNTQYF. CDR3 nucleotides: TGTGCCAGCAGTTTACAGGGAGGAAATACGCAGTATTTT. The chain uses TRBV28 and TRBJ2-3; perhaps TRBD2 as D (6 bases). This CDR3 has 13 residues. Per germline, CDR1 MDHEN and CDR2 SYDVKM. With 2 bases removed from V and 7 bases from J, the gap between germline ends came to 10 bases.

As for this clonotype: A much larger clone differs from this one at a single base, so this may be a read error. This chain uses TRBV6-5 with TRBJ2-5; weak D call: TRBD2 (5 bases). CDR1 and CDR2 from the germline V gene are MNHEY and SVGAGI. The CDR3 loop spans 14 amino acids. V shed 2 bases and J shed 9 bases, with 16 bases lying between them. The CDR3 reads CASSYRGQPEAQYF. In nucleotides, the CDR3 is TGTGCCAGCAGTTACCGGGGTCAACCTGAGGCCCAGTACTTC.

This rearrangement joins TRBV19 to TRBJ1-1; TRBD1 might be the D (5 bases). Trimming stripped 6 bases from V and 1 base from J, with 18 bases between. This CDR3 contains 16 residues. Germline V lookup: CDR1 LNHDA, CDR2 SQIVND (reference sequence). The CDR3 region has the DNA TGTGCCAGTAGGGATCCAGGGAGGGGACGGAACACTGAAGCTTTCTTT. Translated: CASRDPGRGRNTEAFF.

This clonotype was recorded many times. V and J are TRBV12-3 or TRBV12-4 and TRBJ1-2; 9 bases line up with TRBD1. The CDR3 totals 14 residues. The junction had 4 bases not matched to a gene; V was cut back by 1 base and J by 7 bases. CDR3: CASSLDRGRGGYTF. CDR3 DNA sequence: TGTGCCAGCAGTTTAGACAGGGGGCGCGGTGGCTACACCTTC.

This clonotype came up many times. The CDR3 spells CSARGPGVSGGEDTQYF. CDR3 DNA: TGCAGTGCTAGGGGCCCGGGGGTCTCGGGGGGTGAAGATACGCAGTATTTT. The chain couples TRBV20-1 to TRBJ2-3, with 7 positions matching TRBD2. The germline CDR1 and CDR2 sequences are DFQATT and SNEGSKA (reference sequence). The junction had 17 bases not matched to a gene; V was cut back by 3 bases and J by 5 bases. The CDR3 has 17 residues.

This clonotype was found many times. The chain joins TRBV20-1 to TRBJ2-1; 7 bases align to TRBD1. V gave up 0 bases and J gave up 3 bases; unmatched junction bases: 11. Germline CDR1 DFQATT, CDR2 SNEGSKA (reference sequence). The length of the CDR3 is 17 residues. CDR3: CSARDQRGRGRYNEQFF. Written as DNA, the CDR3 is TGCAGTGCTAGAGATCAAAGGGGGCGAGGGCGCTACAATGAGCAGTTCTTC.

This clonotype was detected a few times. The V call is TRBV19, the J call TRBJ2-2, with unresolved D. From germline, CDR1 is LNHDA and CDR2 SQIVND (reference sequence). V lost 3 bases and J lost 1, with 9 bases in between. This CDR3 is 15 amino acids long. CDR3 nucleotide sequence: TGTGCCAGTAGTATCAGACTTGGGAACACCGGGGAGCTGTTTTTT. This translates into CASSIRLGNTGELFF.

Notes on this clonotype: This could be a read error, since a much larger clone is one nucleotide away. The chain recombines TRBV3-1 with TRBJ2-4; D remains unclear. There are 16 residues in the CDR3. Germline-derived CDR1 and CDR2 are LGHDT and YNNKEL (reference sequence). The CDR3 reads CASRQETWLAKNIQYF. The CDR3 DNA reads as TGTGCCAGCCGCCAAGAAACGTGGCTAGCCAAAAACATTCAGTACTTC.

This clonotype showed up many times. The chain uses TRBV13 and TRBJ2-6; TRBD1 or TRBD2 may be the D gene (5 bases each). The germline gives CDR1 PRHDT, CDR2 FYEKMQ (reference sequence). V was trimmed by 8 bases and J by 2 bases, leaving 16 bases between them. The length of the CDR3 is 16 residues. This chain's CDR3 is CASSGWGLAGANVLTF. As DNA, the CDR3 is TGTGCCAGCTCCGGATGGGGGTTGGCTGGGGCCAACGTCCTGACTTTC.

This clonotype was recorded at least ten times. The chain combines TRBV28 with TRBJ2-7, with TRBD1 matching 7 bases. CDR3 length: 14 amino acids. Per the germline V gene, CDR1 is MDHEN and CDR2 is SYDVKM. J lost 3 bases, V lost 4 bases, and 6 bases had no gene match. CDR3 bases: TGTGCCAGCAGTTCCCGGGACAGAGTCTACGAGCAGTACGTC. Translated, it gives CASSSRDRVYEQYV.

Comment on this clonotype: One end of the junction is discordant with germline, which a read error may explain. The rearrangement links TRBV4-1 to TRBJ2-1, with TRBD2 matching over 7 bases. This CDR3 has 13 residues. Germline lookup yields CDR1 MGHRA and CDR2 YSYEKL. For the CDR3, the DNA is TGCGCCAGCAGCCAGCCCGGGGGGAATGAGCAGCTCTTC. The encoded protein is CASSQPGGNEQLF.

The chain is built from TRBV18 and TRBJ1-2; TRBD1 aligns across 9 bases. The CDR3 is 18 residues long. Germline CDR1 reads KGHSH; CDR2 reads LQKENI. Germline trimming cut 6 bases from V and 8 bases from J; bases unmatched to any gene: 22. In DNA form, the CDR3 reads TGTGCCAGCTCCCCGACTGCGGACAGGGGCTCCTCGGTTCGAGGCTACACCTTC. Its translation: CASSPTADRGSSVRGYTF.

Comments on this clonotype: A much larger clone lies a single base off, so this may be a read error. Lacking the conserved final phenylalanine or tryptophan, this CDR3 likely reflects a read error. V usage is TRBV6-2 or TRBV6-3 and J usage is TRBJ2-7; a possible D gene is TRBD2 (6 bases). V shed 5 bases and J shed 2 bases, with 19 bases lying between them. CDR1 is MNHEY, CDR2 SVGEGT, per germline. The CDR3 extends over 16 amino acids. This CDR3 reads CASSGRRRATTYEQYD. The CDR3 DNA follows: TGTGCCAGCAGTGGCCGACGGAGGGCTACAACCTACGAGCAGTACGAC.

This sequence joins TRBV19 and TRBJ2-1, with 9 bases identical to TRBD1. This CDR3 has 15 amino acids. V shed 6 bases and J 5 bases; nucleotides not matched to a gene: 8. Germline V gives CDR1 LNHDA, CDR2 SQIVND (reference sequence). CDR3 protein: CASRRPGQGNNEQFF. The CDR3 DNA is TGTGCCAGTAGACGACCGGGACAGGGTAACAATGAGCAGTTCTTC.

This clonotype was detected ten times or more. This chain links TRBV6-2 or TRBV6-3 with TRBJ1-2; 8 nucleotides agree with TRBD1. Losses at the gene ends were 2 bases for V and 2 bases for J; bases not matched to a gene: 10. This CDR3 contains 17 residues. Germline loops: CDR1 MNHEY, CDR2 SVGEGT. CDR3 in DNA: TGTGCCAGCAGTTACCCCGCCGGGACAGGACAGAACTATGGCTACACCTTC. It translates to CASSYPAGTGQNYGYTF.

This clonotype was seen at least ten times. The genes are TRBV6-2 or TRBV6-3 and TRBJ2-1; 7 positions agree with TRBD2. This CDR3 is built from 20 residues. Germline lookup yields CDR1 MNHEY and CDR2 SVGEGT. V dropped 2 bases and J dropped 3; count of bases not matched to a gene: 19. In nucleotides, the CDR3 is TGTGCCAGCAGTTACCCCACCGGCAGATCCTGGGGACTATTCTACAATGAGCAGTTCTTC. This translates into CASSYPTGRSWGLFYNEQFF.

Here the CDR3 reads CASSQLGGGETQYF. The CDR3 nucleotides read TGCGCCAGCAGCCAATTAGGGGGGGGTGAGACCCAGTACTTC. The V call is TRBV4-3, the J call TRBJ2-5; D may be TRBD2 (7 bases). The CDR3 runs to 14 residues. Trimming stripped 2 bases from V and 5 bases from J, with 12 bases between. The germline gives CDR1 LGHNA, CDR2 YSLEER.